This T cell receptor beta chain was sequenced during a study of lymphopenia after photon versus proton radiotherapy. Study-wide findings and caveats: In patients who died, overall survival fell as post-nadir TCR diversity dropped more. After lymphocyte nadir, photon-treated repertoires showed oligoclonal expansion, especially CD8+ Temra. Proton therapy kept repertoires fairly stable, unlike photons, which gained effector/memory cells. Survival link was tested only in deceased patients; proton benefit remains a possibility.

As regards this clone: Its matching antigen is unknown.

Here immunoSEQ multiplex PCR was the method, and the copy in TCRdb shows in-frame clones only, minus some. This table has more than 20,000 clones, 75% to 90% appearing once. The source was peripheral blood, collected from a patient treated with photon-based radiotherapy. This TCR was sampled from a man aged 40-49 years with gastric cancer.

The CDR3 reads CASSTAGGGDYGYTF. As DNA, the CDR3 is TGTGCCAGTAGTACCGCTGGCGGGGGCGACTATGGCTACACCTTC. V usage is TRBV19 and J usage is TRBJ1-2; tentatively, D is TRBD1 (6 bases). V shed 4 bases and J shed 3 bases, with 15 bases lying between them. The CDR3 runs to 15 residues. Germline loops: CDR1 LNHDA, CDR2 SQIVND (reference sequence). The variable domain in full, completed from reference TRBV19 and TRBJ1-2, reads DGGITQSPKYLFRKEGQNVTLSCEQNLNHDAMYWYRQDPGQGLRLIYYSQIVNDFQKGDIAEGYSVSREKKESFPLTVTSAQKNPTAFYLCASSTAGGGDYGYTFGSGTRLTVV.